The 20 T cell receptor beta chains below all came from one sample that was sequenced in a study of neurological immune-mediated disorders. TCRdb passed the 5' RACE reads through MiXCR, listing each CDR3 protein once. The sample shows over 70,000 distinct CDR3 sequences, roughly a tenth of them seen only once. Time point defined: longitudinal time-point 1 (baseline). The sample comprised PBMCs. The receptors were gathered from a man younger than 40 in good health.

This clonotype was found many times. V gene TRBV7-3 combines with J gene TRBJ2-2; D possibly corresponds to TRBD2 (6 bases). Germline assignment: CDR1 SGHTA and CDR2 FQGTGA. This CDR3 spans 16 amino acids. V dropped 5 bases and J dropped 3 bases, with 16 bases sitting between them. CDR3 protein: CASSPSGGMDTGELFF. The CDR3 nucleotides read TGTGCCAGCAGCCCCTCCGGGGGAATGGACACCGGGGAGCTGTTTTTT.

This clonotype was recorded many times. The chain couples TRBV29-1 to TRBJ1-2; D gene ambiguous. The CDR3 is 11 residues long. V was pared by 6 bases and J by 7 bases, with 12 bases between. The V gene's germline CDR1 is SQVTM and CDR2 ANQGSEA. The CDR3 nucleotides are TGCAGCGTCGGGGATACGCGTGGCTACACCTTC. It translates to CSVGDTRGYTF.

This clonotype was seen ten or more times. The J gene is TRBJ2-6, the V gene TRBV5-1; possible D gene TRBD1, 5 bases. In germline, CDR1 is SGHRS, CDR2 YFSETQ. This CDR3 is built from 19 residues. V shed 4 bases and J shed 0 bases, with 20 bases lying between them. The CDR3 region is CASSHLTASLGSGANVLTF. DNA for the CDR3: TGCGCCAGCAGCCACCTGACAGCGTCGCTAGGCTCTGGGGCCAACGTCCTGACTTTC.

Ten or more counts support this clonotype. The chain joins TRBV3-1 to TRBJ2-2, with D unclear. The germline V gene encodes CDR1 LGHDT and CDR2 YNNKEL (reference sequence). The V and J ends lost 1 base and 6 bases respectively, with 6 bases between them. This CDR3 comprises 13 residues. The CDR3 is CASSQATSGELFF. CDR3 coding DNA: TGTGCCAGCAGCCAAGCTACCTCCGGGGAGCTGTTTTTT.

Comment on this clonotype: The junction and the germline gene differ at one end; a read error may be behind it. The chain has TRBV5-1 and TRBJ2-1, with D maybe TRBD2 (6 bases). Per the germline V gene, CDR1 is SGHRS and CDR2 is YFSETQ. The CDR3 runs to 14 residues. CDR3 nucleotide sequence: TGCACCAGCAGCTTGATTAGCGGCTACAATGAGCAGTTCTTC. It translates to CTSSLISGYNEQFF.

The sample holds many counts of this clonotype. This chain connects TRBV15 to TRBJ2-1; 9 nucleotides align to TRBD1. J was trimmed by 6 bases and V by 11 bases; bases with no gene match: 11. The CDR3 length is 14 residues. Germline V CDR1 and CDR2: LNHNV, YYDKDF (reference sequence). CDR3 sequence (DNA): TGTGCCGCCTGCCGGGACAGGGTCCTCAATGAGCAGTTCTTC. Translation: CAACRDRVLNEQFF.

This clonotype showed up many times. The CDR3 nucleotides are TGTGCCACCAGCAGAGATTCGTCCCGGGGGTCCGGGGAGCTGTTTTTT. Encoded protein: CATSRDSSRGSGELFF. The V and J genes are TRBV15 and TRBJ2-2; a weak D match, TRBD2 (6 bases). Germline CDR1 and CDR2: LNHNV and YYDKDF (reference sequence). V gave up 0 bases and J gave up 6 bases, with 14 bases separating them. The CDR3 extends over 16 amino acids.

This clonotype has ten or more counts. This sequence joins TRBV5-1 and TRBJ2-6; the D is unclear. This CDR3 spans 14 amino acids. Trimming shortened V by 0 bases and J by 0 bases, and 1 base separated the two germline ends. Germline V gene lookup returns CDR1 SGHRS and CDR2 YFSETQ. CDR3 nucleotides: TGCGCCAGCAGCTTGGGCTCTGGGGCCAACGTCCTGACTTTC. Translation: CASSLGSGANVLTF.

This clonotype has a count of ten or more. This sequence joins TRBV28 and TRBJ1-1; possibly TRBD1 for D (5 bases). V shed 5 bases and J shed 5 bases, with 15 bases lying between them. This CDR3 has 14 amino acids. The germline CDR1 and CDR2 sequences are MDHEN and SYDVKM. CDR3 sequence (DNA): TGTGCCAGCAGTCATAGGGGACGTTATACTGAAGCTTTCTTT. Translated: CASSHRGRYTEAFF.

This clonotype was found many times. The chain uses TRBV3-1 and TRBJ2-2; 9 nucleotides agree with TRBD2. Trimming removed 1 base from V and 5 bases from J; junction bases left unmatched: 11. The germline V gene encodes CDR1 LGHDT and CDR2 YNNKEL (reference sequence). This CDR3 has 18 amino acids. The CDR3 coding sequence is TGTGCCAGCAGCCAAGGTCCTATGTTAGCGGGAGAGACCGGGGAGCTGTTTTTT. Translation: CASSQGPMLAGETGELFF. Full variable domain (outside the CDR3, taken from reference TRBV3-1 and TRBJ2-2): DTAVSQTPKYLVTQMGNDKSIKCEQNLGHDTMYWYKQDSKKFLKIMFSYNNKELIINETVPNRFSPKSPDKAHLNLHINSLELGDSAVYFCASSQGPMLAGETGELFFGEGSRLTVL.

This clonotype was detected ten times or more. In DNA, the CDR3 is TGTGCCAGCAGCTTAAGTGGGAGGGATGGGACCCAGTACTTC. It translates to CASSLSGRDGTQYF. The J gene is TRBJ2-5, the V gene TRBV7-3; 7 bases match TRBD2. Germline CDR1 is SGHTA and CDR2 is FQGTGA. CDR3 length: 14 amino acids. V was clipped by 1 base and J by 7 bases; unmatched bases: 6.

This clonotype was seen ten or more times. The CDR3 region is CASSDVVAGVEQYF. The CDR3 DNA follows: TGTGCCAGCAGTGATGTAGTGGCGGGAGTAGAGCAGTACTTC. V gene TRBV2 combines with J gene TRBJ2-7; 7 nucleotides agree with TRBD2. The CDR3 is 14 residues long. Germline V lookup: CDR1 SNHLY, CDR2 FYNNEI. Trimming took 3 bases from V and 7 from J; bases not matched to a gene: 9.

This clonotype occurred a few times. The gene calls are TRBV11-2 and TRBJ2-5; 11 bases align to TRBD2. The J segment lost 2 bases and the V segment lost 0 bases, leaving 2 bases of the junction unmatched. Germline assignment: CDR1 SGHAT and CDR2 FQNNGV. The CDR3 extends over 16 amino acids. The CDR3 coding sequence is TGTGCCAGCAGCTTAGAAGGGACTAGCGGACAAGAGACCCAGTACTTC. Translation gives CASSLEGTSGQETQYF. The entire variable domain, with the rest obtained from reference TRBV11-2 and TRBJ2-5, is as follows: EAGVAQSPRYKIIEKRQSVAFWCNPISGHATLYWYQQILGQGPKLLIQFQNNGVVDDSQLPKDRFSAERLKGVDSTLKIQPAKLEDSAVYLCASSLEGTSGQETQYFGPGTRLLVL.

This clonotype was recorded many times. The DNA of the CDR3 is TGTGCCAGCAGCTTAGAACTAGCGGGGTATGGGACCCAGTACTTC. Translating gives CASSLELAGYGTQYF. The gene calls are TRBV7-9 and TRBJ2-5; 10 nucleotides match TRBD2. J gave up 7 bases and V 1 base, and 6 bases lay outside the gene matches. Germline V gene lookup returns CDR1 SEHNR and CDR2 FQNEAQ (reference sequence). This CDR3 is 15 amino acids long.

This clonotype came up a few times. The J gene is TRBJ2-7, the V gene TRBV20-1; 13 bases are shared with TRBD2. Germline values: CDR1 DFQATT, CDR2 SNEGSKA (reference sequence). The CDR3 has 14 amino acids. The V segment lost 6 bases and the J segment 3 bases; nucleotides outside the gene matches: 5. CDR3 residues: CSARGLAGSYEQYF. The CDR3 DNA reads as TGCAGTGCACGGGGACTAGCGGGAAGCTACGAGCAGTACTTC.

This clonotype was detected many times. The chain uses TRBV3-1 and TRBJ2-2; 10 nucleotides align to TRBD2. The length of the CDR3 is 19 residues. Losses at the gene ends were 1 base for V and 0 bases for J; bases not matched to a gene: 8. Germline CDR1 LGHDT, CDR2 YNNKEL (reference sequence). In DNA form, the CDR3 reads TGTGCCAGCAGCCAAGGGACTAGCGGAGCAACCGCGAACACCGGGGAGCTGTTTTTT. This gives the protein CASSQGTSGATANTGELFF.

This clonotype was counted at least ten times. The chain employs TRBV20-1 and TRBJ1-1; TRBD1 matches at 8 bases. J lost 10 bases, V lost 3 bases, and 4 bases had no gene match. Germline CDR1 reads DFQATT; CDR2 reads SNEGSKA (reference sequence). This CDR3 comprises 11 residues. The CDR3 DNA reads TGCAGTGCTAGTGACAGGGGAGTAGCTTTCTTT. It translates to CSASDRGVAFF.

This clonotype was seen at least ten times. The rearrangement joins TRBV7-2 to TRBJ2-2, with TRBD2 matching 7 bases. After removal of 6 bases from V and 4 bases from J, the junction contained 8 bases not matched to a gene. The germline CDR1 and CDR2 sequences are SGHTA and FQGNSA. The length of the CDR3 is 15 residues. CDR3 residues: CASRTTGTTTGELFF. The CDR3 nucleotides are TGTGCCAGCAGGACAACCGGGACTACCACCGGGGAGCTGTTTTTT.

This clonotype was counted at least ten times. The chain carries TRBV9 and TRBJ2-1; unclear D gene. This CDR3 has 13 residues. Trimming left V 0 bases short and J 1 base short, with 2 bases between. In germline, CDR1 is SGDLS, CDR2 YYNGEE. Here the CDR3 DNA reads TGTGCCAGCAGCGTAGGGTCCTACAATGAGCAGTTCTTC. Amino acids: CASSVGSYNEQFF.

This clonotype appeared many times. This chain uses TRBV10-3 with TRBJ2-3, with 8 nucleotides matching TRBD2. The CDR3 is made up of 16 amino acids. From germline, CDR1 is ENHRY and CDR2 SYGVKD. V shed 5 bases and J 2 bases; nucleotides not matched to a gene: 9. The CDR3 DNA sequence: TGTGCCATCAGTTTGACTAGCGTGGGGCCCACAGATACGCAGTATTTT. Protein product: CAISLTSVGPTDTQYF.